This T cell receptor beta chain was retrieved from a study of cytomegalovirus exposure and HLA in healthy donors. The CDR3 length is 15 residues. It was with 60 Vbeta and 13 Jbeta primers that the PCR ran. Data came from immunoSEQ multiplex PCR; TCRdb stores just in-frame clones and leaves some out. Here the sample spans roughly 200,000 clones, roughly 9.4% being singletons. Findings and caveats of the study: In a later analysis, at a false discovery rate of 0.05, some 17,000 TCR beta sequences were associated with HLA alleles. The dataset shows that most TCR sequences were rare, while some public TCRs occurred in many donors. In an earlier analysis, productive rearrangement rates for most beta V segments clustered near 87% or 30%.

Comments on this clone: Its cognate antigen is unknown.

This rearrangement joins TRBV21-1 to TRBJ2-7; the table's D call, TRBD2, has no DNA check behind it. TRBV21-1 counts as a pseudogene. The specimen sequenced was PBMCs. The source of this sequence is a woman younger than 45 in good health and CMV-seropositive. The CDR3 spells CASTPRGTSSYEQYF. CDR3 DNA: TGTGCCAGCACCCCAAGAGGTACTAGCTCCTACGAGCAGTACTTC.